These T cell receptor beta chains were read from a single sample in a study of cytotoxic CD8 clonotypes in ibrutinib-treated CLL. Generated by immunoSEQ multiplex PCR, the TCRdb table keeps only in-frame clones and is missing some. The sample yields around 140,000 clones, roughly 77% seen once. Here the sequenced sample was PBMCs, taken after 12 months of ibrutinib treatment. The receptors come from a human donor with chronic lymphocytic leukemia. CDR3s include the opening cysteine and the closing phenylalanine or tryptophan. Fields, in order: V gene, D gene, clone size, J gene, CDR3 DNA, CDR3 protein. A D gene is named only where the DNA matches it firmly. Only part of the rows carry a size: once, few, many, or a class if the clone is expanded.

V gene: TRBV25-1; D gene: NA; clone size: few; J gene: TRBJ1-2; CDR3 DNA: TGTGCCACCCGAAGGGGGGGGAACTATGGCTACACCTTC; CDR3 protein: CATRRGGNYGYTF
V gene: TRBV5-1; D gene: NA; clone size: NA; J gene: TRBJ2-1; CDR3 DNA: TGCGCCAGCAGCTTGGAACGACAGAACAATGAGCAGTTCTTC; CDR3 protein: CASSLERQNNEQFF
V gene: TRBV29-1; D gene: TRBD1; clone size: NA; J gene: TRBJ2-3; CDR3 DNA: TGCAGCGCGGGAATGACAGGGGGAGATACGCAGTATTTT; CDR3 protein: CSAGMTGGDTQYF
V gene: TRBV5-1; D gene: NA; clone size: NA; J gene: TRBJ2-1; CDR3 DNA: TGCGCCAGCAGCCAACCGGTGGGGGGAATCGATGAGCAGTTCTTC; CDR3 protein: CASSQPVGGIDEQFF
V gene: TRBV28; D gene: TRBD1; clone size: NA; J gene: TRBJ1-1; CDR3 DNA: TGTGCCAGCAGTTCCCAGGACAGGGGTCGGGGCACTGAAGCTTTCTTT; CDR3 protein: CASSSQDRGRGTEAFF
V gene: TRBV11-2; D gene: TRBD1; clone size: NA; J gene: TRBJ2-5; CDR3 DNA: TGTGCCAGCAGCCCCGGGACAGGGTTCCTTCAAGAGACCCAGTACTTC; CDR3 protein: CASSPGTGFLQETQYF
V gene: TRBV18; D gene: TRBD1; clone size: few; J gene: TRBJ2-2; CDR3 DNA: TGTGCCAGCCGCACCGGGACAGGGTTAACCGGGGAGCTGTTTTTT; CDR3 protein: CASRTGTGLTGELFF
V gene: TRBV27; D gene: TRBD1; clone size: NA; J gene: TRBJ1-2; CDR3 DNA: TGTGCCAGCAGGCAGGGGGCGGTAACTAACTATGGCTACACCTTC; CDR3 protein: CASRQGAVTNYGYTF
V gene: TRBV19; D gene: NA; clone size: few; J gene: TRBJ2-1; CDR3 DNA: TGTGCCAGTAGTATTGGGGGGTACAATGAGCAGTTCTTC; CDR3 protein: CASSIGGYNEQFF
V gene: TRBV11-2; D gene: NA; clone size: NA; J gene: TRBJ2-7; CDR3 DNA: TGTGCCAGCAGCTCCGGCCCCACCAAAGACGAGCAGTACTTC; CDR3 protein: CASSSGPTKDEQYF
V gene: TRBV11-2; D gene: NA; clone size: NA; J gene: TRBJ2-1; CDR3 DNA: TGTGCCAGCAGCTTAGATCAGGGCGATGAGCAGTTCTTC; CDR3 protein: CASSLDQGDEQFF
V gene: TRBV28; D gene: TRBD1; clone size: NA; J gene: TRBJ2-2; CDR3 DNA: TGTGCCAGCAGGGGGACAGGGTCCCCCGGGGAGCTGTTTTTT; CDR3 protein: CASRGTGSPGELFF
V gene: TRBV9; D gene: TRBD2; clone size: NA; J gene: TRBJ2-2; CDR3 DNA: TGTGCCAGCAGCCCCTCCGGGACTATGAACACCGGGGAGCTGTTTTTT; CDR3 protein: CASSPSGTMNTGELFF
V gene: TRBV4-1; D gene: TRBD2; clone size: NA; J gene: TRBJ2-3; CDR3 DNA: TGCGCCAGCAGCCAAGACCCCTTACTAGCGGGAGTAACAGATACGCAGTATTTT; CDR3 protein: CASSQDPLLAGVTDTQYF
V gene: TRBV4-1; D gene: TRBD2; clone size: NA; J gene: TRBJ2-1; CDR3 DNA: TGCGCCAGCAGCCAAGATACATCTTTTAGCGGGGGCCCCGACAATGAGCAGTTCTTC; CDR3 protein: CASSQDTSFSGGPDNEQFF
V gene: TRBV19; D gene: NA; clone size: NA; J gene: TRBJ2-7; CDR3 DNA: TGTGCCAGTAGTATAAGGTGGAGGGGTGACGAGCAGTACTTC; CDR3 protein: CASSIRWRGDEQYF
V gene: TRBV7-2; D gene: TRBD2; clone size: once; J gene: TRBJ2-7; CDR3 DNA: TGTGCCAGCAGCTCAGCGGGAGGGCCAGGCTACGAGCAGTACTTC; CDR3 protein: CASSSAGGPGYEQYF
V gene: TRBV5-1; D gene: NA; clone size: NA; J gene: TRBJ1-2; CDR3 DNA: TGCGCCAGCAGCTTCGGCGGGGCTTTCGATGGCTACACCTTC; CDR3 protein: CASSFGGAFDGYTF
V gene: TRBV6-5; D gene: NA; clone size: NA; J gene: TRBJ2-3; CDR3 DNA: TGTGCCAGCAGCCGACTCGGGTGGACAGATACGCAGTATTTT; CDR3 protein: CASSRLGWTDTQYF
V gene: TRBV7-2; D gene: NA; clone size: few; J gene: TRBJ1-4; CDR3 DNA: TGTGCCAGCAGCTTAGGCAGGGCCATGGGTGAAAAACTGTTTTTT; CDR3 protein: CASSLGRAMGEKLFF
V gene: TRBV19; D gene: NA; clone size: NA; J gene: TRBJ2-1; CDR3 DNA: TGTGCCAACCCGGGCGGGTACTCCTACAATGAGCAGTTCTTC; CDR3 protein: CANPGGYSYNEQFF
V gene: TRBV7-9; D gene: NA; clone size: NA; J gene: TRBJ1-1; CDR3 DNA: TGTGCCAGCAGCAAAGAGGGGGGGACTGAAGCTTTCTTT; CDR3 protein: CASSKEGGTEAFF